A single sample is the source of the 27 T cell receptor beta chains below, sequenced in a study of blood T cells in healthy people across ages. With a J-beta primer mix and a sample-barcoded 5' primer, a second PCR ran roughly 6 to 11 cycles. TCRdb reanalysed the 5' RACE reads using MiXCR and keeps one entry per CDR3 protein. Counted here are 1.6 million or so distinct CDR3 sequences, roughly 30% occurring once; the ten biggest clones make up about 11%. The material sequenced was blood. The receptors derive from a woman aged 25 to 39 in good health.

This chain uses TRBV7-9 with TRBJ2-3; D perhaps matches TRBD2 (6 bases). The CDR3 has 18 amino acids. Trimming pared 3 bases from V and 3 bases from J, leaving 22 bases between. From germline, CDR1 is SEHNR and CDR2 FQNEAQ (reference sequence). The CDR3 region is CASSFGRRSGYLTDTQYF. The CDR3 nucleotides read TGTGCCAGCAGCTTTGGTAGAAGAAGCGGGTACTTGACAGATACGCAGTATTTT.

V is TRBV25-1 and J is TRBJ1-1, with a tentative D call TRBD1 (6 bases). Germline V CDR1 and CDR2: MGHDK, SYGVNS. Between the trimmed V and J ends, which lost 1 base and 5 bases, there was a span of 11 bases. CDR3 size: 14 residues. CDR3 sequence: CASSESGVETEAFF. The CDR3 DNA follows: TGTGCCAGCAGTGAATCAGGGGTAGAGACTGAAGCTTTCTTT.

The rearrangement uses TRBV11-1 and TRBJ2-1; 8 positions agree with TRBD2. Germline V lookup: CDR1 SGHAT, CDR2 FQDESV (reference sequence). The CDR3 contains 15 residues. V gave up 8 bases and J gave up 5 bases; unmatched junction bases: 11. For the CDR3, the DNA is TGTGCCAGCGCCGACAGCGGGGGCCCCCACAATGAGCAGTTCTTC. Its translation is CASADSGGPHNEQFF.

In this sample, this clonotype turned up a few times. The chain carries TRBV20-1 and TRBJ2-1; D is unresolved. This CDR3 is 14 amino acids long. Looked up from germline, CDR1 is DFQATT and CDR2 is SNEGSKA (reference sequence). The V end lost 3 bases, the J end lost 2 bases, and 11 bases lay between the germline ends. Here the CDR3 DNA reads TGCAGTGCTAGGGTCCTTACCACCTACAATGAGCAGTTCTTC. Translating it yields CSARVLTTYNEQFF.

This clonotype was picked up a small number of times. The chain is built from TRBV5-1 and TRBJ2-7; 7 nucleotides match TRBD1. V was clipped by 4 bases and J by 6 bases; unmatched bases: 10. In germline, CDR1 is SGHRS, CDR2 YFSETQ. The CDR3 consists of 14 residues. As DNA, the CDR3 is TGCGCCAGCAGCAGGACAGGAACTCAATGCGAGCAGTACTTC. It specifies CASSRTGTQCEQYF. The variable domain in full, completed from reference TRBV5-1 and TRBJ2-7, reads KAGVTQTPRYLIKTRGQQVTLSCSPISGHRSVSWYQQTPGQGLQFLFEYFSETQRNKGNFPGRFSGRQFSNSRSEMNVSTLELGDSALYLCASSRTGTQCEQYFGPGTRLTVT.

This clonotype was observed a handful of times. The V call is TRBV9, the J call TRBJ1-2; a weak D match, TRBD1 (5 bases). CDR3 length: 16 residues. The V gene lost 3 bases and the J gene lost 4 bases, with 19 bases spanning the gap. Germline V lookup: CDR1 SGDLS, CDR2 YYNGEE. As DNA, the CDR3 is TGTGCCAGCAGCGCCGACATTCTTGGGACCGTCTATGGCTACACCTTC. Amino acids: CASSADILGTVYGYTF.

This clonotype appeared many times. The CDR3 sequence is CASSQGTGSNYGYTF. The CDR3 nucleotides read TGTGCCAGCAGCCAAGGGACAGGGTCCAACTATGGCTACACCTTC. This chain links TRBV3-1 with TRBJ1-2; 8 positions match TRBD1. The CDR3 covers 15 residues. V trimming: 1 base; J trimming: 2 bases; junction bases outside the gene matches: 3. Germline V gene lookup returns CDR1 LGHDT and CDR2 YNNKEL (reference sequence).

The sample holds a few counts of this clonotype. The CDR3 reads CSAEGGDGTEAFF. In DNA form, the CDR3 reads TGCAGTGCTGAGGGCGGGGACGGTACTGAAGCTTTCTTT. This chain joins TRBV20-1 and TRBJ1-1; D may be TRBD1 (5 bases). Germline assignment: CDR1 DFQATT and CDR2 SNEGSKA (reference sequence). The CDR3 sequence is 13 residues long. Deletions cut 5 bases from V and 5 bases from J, with 15 bases between.

A few counts support this clonotype. The chain recombines TRBV4-2 with TRBJ2-3; D is unclear. Germline V lookup: CDR1 LGHNA, CDR2 YNFKEQ. CDR3 size: 16 residues. Trimming took off 4 bases at V and 0 bases at J, with 14 bases between the two ends. This CDR3 reads CASSPGDRPSTDTQYF. The DNA of the CDR3 is TGTGCCAGCAGCCCCGGCGACCGACCGAGCACAGATACGCAGTATTTT.

This chain uses TRBV6-1 with TRBJ2-6; D call uncertain. Trimming took 4 bases from V and 2 from J, leaving 18 bases between them. The germline CDR1 and CDR2 sequences are MNHNS and SASEGT. The CDR3 contains 18 residues. Written as DNA, the CDR3 is TGTGCCAGCAGTGTTAGGGAAGCCCCCTTTACTGGGGCCAACGTCCTGACTTTC. Translated, it gives CASSVREAPFTGANVLTF.

This clonotype turned up a few times. The chain joins TRBV20-1 to TRBJ2-7, with D perhaps being TRBD1 or TRBD2 (5 bases each). Germline CDR1 and CDR2: DFQATT and SNEGSKA (reference sequence). This CDR3 contains 14 residues. Trimming pared 6 bases from V and 2 bases from J, leaving 17 bases between. The CDR3 is CSARTGTVTYEQYF. CDR3 DNA sequence: TGCAGTGCCAGAACCGGGACGGTAACCTACGAGCAGTACTTC.

The chain employs TRBV20-1 and TRBJ2-1, with D maybe TRBD1 (5 bases). In germline, CDR1 is DFQATT, CDR2 SNEGSKA (reference sequence). The CDR3 is 12 amino acids. V was pared by 3 bases and J by 12 bases, with 15 bases between. As DNA, the CDR3 is TGCAGTGCTAGTAAAGGGTGGGGCCCGCAGTTCTTC. It specifies CSASKGWGPQFF.

This clonotype appeared many times. This sequence joins TRBV7-9 and TRBJ2-7; D is unresolved. V was pared by 5 bases and J by 3 bases, with 5 bases between. From germline, CDR1 is SEHNR and CDR2 FQNEAQ (reference sequence). The CDR3 covers 11 residues. CDR3 sequence (DNA): TGTGCCAGCAGCCCGCACTACGAGCAGTACTTC. Amino acids: CASSPHYEQYF. Looking up the rest from reference TRBV7-9 and TRBJ2-7 gives the full variable domain: DTGVSQNPRHKITKRGQNVTFRCDPISEHNRLYWYRQTLGQGPEFLTYFQNEAQLEKSRLLSDRFSAERPKGSFSTLEIQRTEQGDSAMYLCASSPHYEQYFGPGTRLTVT.

This clonotype has only a few counts. The chain is built from TRBV10-3 and TRBJ2-3; 12 positions match TRBD2. Germline CDR1 ENHRY, CDR2 SYGVKD. The CDR3 length is 15 residues. The J segment lost 2 bases and the V segment lost 4 bases, leaving 1 base of the junction unmatched. The CDR3 is CAISGTSGATDTQYF. CDR3 sequence (DNA): TGTGCCATCAGTGGGACTAGCGGGGCCACAGATACGCAGTATTTT.

The gene calls are TRBV20-1 and TRBJ2-1; possibly TRBD2 for D (6 bases). CDR1 DFQATT and CDR2 SNEGSKA come from the germline V gene (reference sequence). V was cut by 1 base and J by 4 bases, with 11 bases left in between. The CDR3 is made up of 14 amino acids. The CDR3 region has the DNA TGCAGTGCTAGAGGAGGGGCGGGATACAATGAGCAGTTCTTC. Its translation: CSARGGAGYNEQFF.

This chain connects TRBV6-2 or TRBV6-3 to TRBJ2-1; the match to TRBD2 covers 14 bases. The trim removed 6 bases at V and 9 bases at J, leaving 7 bases unmatched. Germline CDR1 reads MNHEY; CDR2 reads SVGEGT. The CDR3 spans 15 residues. In nucleotides, the CDR3 is TGTGCCAGCAGCCCGGGACTAGCGGGGGCGGTTGAGCAGTTCTTC. This sequence encodes CASSPGLAGAVEQFF.

On this clonotype itself: This clone may be a read error of a much larger clone one base away. The chain combines TRBV20-1 with TRBJ2-4, with 7 positions matching TRBD1. TRBJ2-7 explains the end of the DNA better; the J call may be wrong. CDR3 length: 13 residues. Germline values: CDR1 DFQATT, CDR2 SNEGSKA (reference sequence). CDR3 sequence (DNA): TGCAGTGCCGGGGTAGGGGGCCTCAACGAGCAGTACTTC. It yields the protein CSAGVGGLNEQYF.

This clonotype was observed a handful of times. CDR3 sequence: CATSRGVLDTQYF. DNA of the CDR3: TGTGCCACCAGCAGGGGAGTACTCGATACGCAGTATTTT. V usage is TRBV15 and J usage is TRBJ2-3; D may be TRBD2 (5 bases). V dropped 3 bases and J dropped 6 bases, with 10 bases sitting between them. The CDR3 is made up of 13 amino acids. Per germline, CDR1 LNHNV and CDR2 YYDKDF (reference sequence).

CDR3 loop: CSVGGTSGNYEQYF. The CDR3 nucleotides are TGCAGCGTTGGAGGGACTAGCGGGAACTACGAGCAGTACTTC. The chain recombines TRBV29-1 with TRBJ2-7; 13 bases map to TRBD2. The V gene end was trimmed by 4 bases and the J gene end by 3 bases; junction bases not matched to a gene: 3. Germline V gene data show CDR1 as SQVTM and CDR2 as ANQGSEA. CDR3 length: 14 amino acids.

This clonotype was picked up a small number of times. This chain connects TRBV5-1 to TRBJ1-2; D is ambiguous. CDR3 size: 15 residues. V lost 0 bases, J lost 4 bases, and 13 bases lay in between. Germline values: CDR1 SGHRS, CDR2 YFSETQ. CDR3 amino acids: CASSLEGSSIYGYTF. CDR3 nucleotides: TGCGCCAGCAGCTTGGAGGGCAGTAGTATCTATGGCTACACCTTC.

This clonotype was seen repeatedly, ten times or more. J is TRBJ2-5 and V is TRBV5-1; no clear D gene. Trimming took off 1 base at V and 0 bases at J, with 13 bases between the two ends. The CDR3 consists of 16 residues. Germline V gene sequence: CDR1 SGHRS, CDR2 YFSETQ. CDR3 DNA sequence: TGCGCCAGCAGCTTGATGGAGCCCATGTACCAAGAGACCCAGTACTTC. This gives the protein CASSLMEPMYQETQYF.

The sample holds one count of this clonotype. This chain links TRBV7-9 with TRBJ2-3, with 11 positions matching TRBD2. The CDR3 totals 16 residues. The V and J ends lost 4 bases and 4 bases, in that order; junction bases with no gene match: 7. Germline V gives CDR1 SEHNR, CDR2 FQNEAQ (reference sequence). CDR3 amino acids: CASSSTSGSGADTQYF. The CDR3 region has the DNA TGTGCCAGCAGCTCTACTAGCGGGAGCGGCGCAGATACGCAGTATTTT.

A remark on this clonotype: Just one base apart from a much larger clone, this may be a read error. The chain uses TRBV7-9 and TRBJ2-7; the D gene is possibly TRBD2 (5 bases). Germline CDR1 is SEHNR and CDR2 is FQNEAQ (reference sequence). V lost 5 bases to trimming and J lost 9 bases, with 20 bases between them. This CDR3 region has 14 residues. The CDR3 DNA follows: TGTGCCAGCAGCCCCATGGGCGGGTCAGACGGGCAGTACTTC. Its translation is CASSPMGGSDGQYF.

The chain recombines TRBV12-3 or TRBV12-4 with TRBJ2-3, with 16 bases lining up with TRBD2. There are 19 residues in the CDR3. The ends lost 2 bases at V and 4 bases at J; junction bases unmatched: 9. In DNA form, the CDR3 reads TGTGCCAGCAGTTTACAGTCGGGACTAGCGGGAGGGTGGGCAGATACGCAGTATTTT. Protein: CASSLQSGLAGGWADTQYF.

The chain is built from TRBV29-1 and TRBJ1-2, with D hard to call. Germline values: CDR1 SQVTM, CDR2 ANQGSEA. The CDR3 contains 12 residues. With 2 bases removed from V and 5 bases from J, the gap between germline ends came to 9 bases. The CDR3 DNA sequence: TGCAGCGTTGAATACCCCGCGTATGGCTACACCTTC. It encodes CSVEYPAYGYTF.

This clonotype was seen only once. Here the CDR3 reads CASSPYAGRNTGELFF. CDR3 sequence (DNA): TGTGCCAGCAGTCCCTACGCGGGGAGGAACACCGGGGAGCTGTTTTTT. The chain employs TRBV27 and TRBJ2-2, with D perhaps TRBD2 (6 bases). Germline V gene lookup returns CDR1 MNHEY and CDR2 SMNVEV (reference sequence). V shed 5 bases and J shed 1 base, with 14 bases lying between them. This CDR3 is built from 16 residues.

Details on this clonotype: A read error is possible here, since a much larger clone lies one base away. Here the CDR3 reads CAGSQAGHKNTEAFF. In DNA form, the CDR3 reads TGTGCCGGCAGCCAAGCGGGACACAAGAACACTGAAGCTTTCTTT. The J gene is TRBJ1-1, the V gene TRBV14; D perhaps matches TRBD1 (6 bases). The CDR3 extends over 15 amino acids. The germline V gene encodes CDR1 SGHDN and CDR2 FVKESK.